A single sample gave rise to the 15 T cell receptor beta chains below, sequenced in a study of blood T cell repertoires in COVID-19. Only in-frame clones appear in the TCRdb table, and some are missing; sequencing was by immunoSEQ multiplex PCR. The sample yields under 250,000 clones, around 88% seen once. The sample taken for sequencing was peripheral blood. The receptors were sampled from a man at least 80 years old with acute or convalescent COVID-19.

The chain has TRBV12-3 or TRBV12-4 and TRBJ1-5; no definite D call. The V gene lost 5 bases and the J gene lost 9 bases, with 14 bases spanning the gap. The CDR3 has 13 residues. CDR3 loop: CASSPQSSWPQHF. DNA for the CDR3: TGTGCCAGCAGTCCCCAGTCCAGTTGGCCCCAGCATTTT.

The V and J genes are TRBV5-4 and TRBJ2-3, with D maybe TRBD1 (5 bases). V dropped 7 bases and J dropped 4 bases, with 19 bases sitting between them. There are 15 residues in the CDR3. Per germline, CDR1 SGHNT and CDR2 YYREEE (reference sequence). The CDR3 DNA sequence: TGTGCCAGCGATTGGGCCCGCTGGGGCGCAGATACGCAGTATTTT. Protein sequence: CASDWARWGADTQYF. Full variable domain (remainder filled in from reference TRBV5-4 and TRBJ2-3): ETGVTQSPTHLIKTRGQQVTLRCSSQSGHNTVSWYQQALGQGPQFIFQYYREEENGRGNFPPRFSGLQFPNYSSELNVNALELDDSALYLCASDWARWGADTQYFGPGTRLTVL.

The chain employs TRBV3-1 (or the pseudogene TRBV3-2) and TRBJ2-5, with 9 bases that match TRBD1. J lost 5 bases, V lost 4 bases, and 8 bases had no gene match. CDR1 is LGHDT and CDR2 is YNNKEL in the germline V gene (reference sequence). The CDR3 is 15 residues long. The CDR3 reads CASSLRTGEGETQYF. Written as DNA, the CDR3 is TGTGCCAGCAGCCTCAGGACAGGGGAAGGGGAGACCCAGTACTTC.

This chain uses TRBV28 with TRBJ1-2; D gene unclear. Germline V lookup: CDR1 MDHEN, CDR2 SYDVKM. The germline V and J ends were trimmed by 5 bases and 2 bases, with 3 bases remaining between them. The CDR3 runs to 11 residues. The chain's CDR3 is CASSPNYGYTF. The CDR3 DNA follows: TGTGCCAGCAGTCCGAACTATGGCTACACCTTC.

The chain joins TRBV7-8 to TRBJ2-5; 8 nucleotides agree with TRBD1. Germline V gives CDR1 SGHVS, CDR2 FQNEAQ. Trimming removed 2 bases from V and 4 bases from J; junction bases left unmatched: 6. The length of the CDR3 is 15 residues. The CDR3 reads CASSLWSGGRETQYF. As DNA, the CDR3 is TGTGCCAGCAGCTTATGGTCAGGGGGCAGAGAGACCCAGTACTTC. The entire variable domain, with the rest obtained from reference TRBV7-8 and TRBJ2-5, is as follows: GAGVSQSPRYKVAKRGQDVALRCDPISGHVSLFWYQQALGQGPEFLTYFQNEAQLDKSGLPSDRFFAERPEGSVSTLKIQRTQQEDSAVYLCASSLWSGGRETQYFGPGTRLLVL.

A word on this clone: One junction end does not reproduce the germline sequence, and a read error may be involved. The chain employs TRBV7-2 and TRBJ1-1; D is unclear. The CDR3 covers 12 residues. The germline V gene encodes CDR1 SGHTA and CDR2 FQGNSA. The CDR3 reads CASSFGQDSTRF. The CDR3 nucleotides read TGTGCCAGCAGCTTTGGGCAGGACTCCACTCGCTTT.

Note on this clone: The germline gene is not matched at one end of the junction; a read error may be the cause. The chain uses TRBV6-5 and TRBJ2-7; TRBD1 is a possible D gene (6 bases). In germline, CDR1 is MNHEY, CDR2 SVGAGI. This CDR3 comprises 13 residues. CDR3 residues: CASSLTPGTPLLF. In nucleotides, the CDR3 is TGTGCCAGCAGTCTGACCCCAGGGACACCGTTGCTCTTC.

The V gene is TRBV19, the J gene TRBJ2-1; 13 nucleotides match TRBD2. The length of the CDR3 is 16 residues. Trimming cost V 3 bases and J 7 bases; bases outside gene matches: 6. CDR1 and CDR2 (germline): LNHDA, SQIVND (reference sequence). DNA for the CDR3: TGTGCCAGTAGTATTCGGACTAGCGGGAGAGAGAATGAGCAGTTCTTC. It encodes CASSIRTSGRENEQFF.

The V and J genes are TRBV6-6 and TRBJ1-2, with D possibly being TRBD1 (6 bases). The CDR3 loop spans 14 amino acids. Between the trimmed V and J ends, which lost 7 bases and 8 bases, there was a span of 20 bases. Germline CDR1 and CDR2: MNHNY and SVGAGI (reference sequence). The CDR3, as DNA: TGTGCCAGCACCCCTCTCACAGGGCTCGTGGGCTACACCTTC. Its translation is CASTPLTGLVGYTF.

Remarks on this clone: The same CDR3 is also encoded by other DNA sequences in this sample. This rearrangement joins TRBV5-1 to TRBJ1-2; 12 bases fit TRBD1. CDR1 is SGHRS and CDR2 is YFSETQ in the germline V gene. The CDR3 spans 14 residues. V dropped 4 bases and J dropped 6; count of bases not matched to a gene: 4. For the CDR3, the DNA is TGCGCCAGCAGCCTGGGACAGGGGGCGGATGGCTACACCTTC. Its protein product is CASSLGQGADGYTF.

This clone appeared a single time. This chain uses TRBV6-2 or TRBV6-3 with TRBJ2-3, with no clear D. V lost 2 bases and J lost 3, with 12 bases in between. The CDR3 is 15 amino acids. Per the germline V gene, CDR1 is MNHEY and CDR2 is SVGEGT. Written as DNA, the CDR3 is TGTGCCAGCAGTTACCCTCGACTCCAAACAGATACGCAGTATTTT. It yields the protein CASSYPRLQTDTQYF.

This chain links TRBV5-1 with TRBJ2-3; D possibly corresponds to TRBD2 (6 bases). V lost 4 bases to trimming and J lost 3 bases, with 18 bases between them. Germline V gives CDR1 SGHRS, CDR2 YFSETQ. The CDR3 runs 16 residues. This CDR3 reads CASSQTGRGRTDTQYF. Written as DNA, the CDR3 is TGCGCCAGCAGCCAAACCGGACGGGGGAGGACAGATACGCAGTATTTT.

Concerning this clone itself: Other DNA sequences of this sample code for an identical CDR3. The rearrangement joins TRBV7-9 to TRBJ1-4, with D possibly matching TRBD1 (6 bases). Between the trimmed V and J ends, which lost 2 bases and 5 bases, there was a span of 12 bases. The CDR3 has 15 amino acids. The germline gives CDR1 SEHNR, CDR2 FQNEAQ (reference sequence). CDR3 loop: CASSLRGQLNEKLFF. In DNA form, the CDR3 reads TGTGCCAGCAGCTTACGAGGACAGTTGAATGAAAAACTGTTTTTT.

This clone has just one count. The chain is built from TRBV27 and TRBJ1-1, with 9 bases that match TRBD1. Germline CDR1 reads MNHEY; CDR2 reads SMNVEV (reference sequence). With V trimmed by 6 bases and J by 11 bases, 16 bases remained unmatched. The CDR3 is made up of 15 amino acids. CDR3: CASSGWTGEIVAAFF. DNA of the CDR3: TGTGCCAGCAGCGGGTGGACAGGGGAGATTGTGGCGGCTTTCTTT.

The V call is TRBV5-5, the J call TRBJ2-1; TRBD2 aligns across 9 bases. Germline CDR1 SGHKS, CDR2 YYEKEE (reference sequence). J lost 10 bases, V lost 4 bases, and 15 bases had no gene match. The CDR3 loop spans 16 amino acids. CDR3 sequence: CASSPFSGGYSPEQFF. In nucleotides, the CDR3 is TGTGCCAGCAGCCCGTTTAGCGGGGGTTATTCTCCAGAGCAGTTCTTC.